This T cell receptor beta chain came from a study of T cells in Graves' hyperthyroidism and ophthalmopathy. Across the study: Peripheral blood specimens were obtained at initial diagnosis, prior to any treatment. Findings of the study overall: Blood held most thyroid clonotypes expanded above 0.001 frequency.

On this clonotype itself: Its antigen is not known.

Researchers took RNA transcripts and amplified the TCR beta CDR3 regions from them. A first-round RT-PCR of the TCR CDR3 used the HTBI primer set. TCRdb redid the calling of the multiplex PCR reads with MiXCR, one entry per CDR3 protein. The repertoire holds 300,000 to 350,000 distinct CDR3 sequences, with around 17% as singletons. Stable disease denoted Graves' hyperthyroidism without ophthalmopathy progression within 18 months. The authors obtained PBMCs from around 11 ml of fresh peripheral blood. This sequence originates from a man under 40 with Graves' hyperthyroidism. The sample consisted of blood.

The CDR3: CASSPTRTSGRAGSYNEQFF. DNA for the CDR3: TGTGCCAGCAGCCCCACCCGGACTAGCGGGAGGGCCGGTTCCTACAATGAGCAGTTCTTC. V is TRBV6-1 and J is TRBJ2-1, with 15 bases that match TRBD2. Losses at the gene ends were 6 bases for V and 1 base for J; bases not matched to a gene: 13. Germline V CDR1 and CDR2: MNHNS, SASEGT. This CDR3 has 20 residues.